A selection of T cell receptor beta chains follows, all from one sample in a study of cytomegalovirus exposure and HLA in healthy donors. Generated by immunoSEQ multiplex PCR, the TCRdb table keeps only in-frame clones and is missing some. The table lists about 140,000 clones, 80% of them singletons. Sequences were obtained from PBMCs. Source of these receptors: a man younger than 40 in good health. Both conserved end residues are part of each CDR3. The D gene is left open where the match is weak. Not all rows give a size; the values are once, few, many and, for expanded clones, a class.

TRBV27	TRBJ1-2	-	TRBD1	CASSERQGFYGYTF	TGTGCCAGCAGCGAAAGACAGGGTTTCTATGGCTACACCTTC
TRBV5-8	TRBJ2-1	-	-	CASSSLLAGLAYNEQFF	TGTGCCAGCAGCTCCCTTCTTGCGGGGCTGGCCTACAATGAGCAGTTCTTC
TRBV19	TRBJ2-2	-	-	CASRRKANTGELFF	TGTGCCAGTAGGCGGAAGGCGAACACCGGGGAGCTGTTTTTT
TRBV5-6	TRBJ2-1	-	-	CASSLGAGEFGYNEQFF	TGTGCCAGCAGCTTGGGGGCAGGGGAATTTGGGTACAATGAGCAGTTCTTC
TRBV7-9	TRBJ2-1	-	TRBD2	CASSLVAGGPGNEQFF	TGTGCCAGCAGCCTAGTAGCGGGAGGGCCGGGGAATGAGCAGTTCTTC
TRBV5-4	TRBJ2-2	-	TRBD1	CASSQIGQAPGELFF	TGTGCCAGCAGCCAAATCGGACAGGCCCCCGGGGAGCTGTTTTTT
TRBV7-3	TRBJ2-5	-	TRBD1	CASSISGTGSETQYF	TGTGCCAGCAGCATTTCCGGGACAGGGTCGGAGACCCAGTACTTC
TRBV7-3	TRBJ2-3	once	TRBD1	CASSSGQGTDTQYF	TGTGCCAGCAGCTCCGGACAGGGGACAGATACGCAGTATTTT
TRBV7-8	TRBJ1-1	-	-	CASSLVGQLNTEAFF	TGTGCCAGCAGCTTAGTTGGACAGCTGAACACTGAAGCTTTCTTT
TRBV5-1	TRBJ2-1	-	-	CASSLALGVTNEQFF	TGCGCCAGCAGCTTGGCCTTGGGAGTTACAAATGAGCAGTTCTTC
TRBV30	TRBJ1-2	-	-	CAWSAGGGYTF	TGTGCCTGGAGTGCCGGAGGAGGCTACACCTTC
TRBV6-1	TRBJ2-7	-	TRBD2	CASSRLAGGENEQYF	TGTGCCAGCAGTCGACTAGCGGGAGGGGAGAACGAGCAGTACTTC
TRBV4-1	TRBJ2-1	-	TRBD1	CASSQYSGTGAYNEQFF	TGCGCCAGCAGCCAGTACTCCGGGACAGGGGCCTACAATGAGCAGTTCTTC
TRBV28	TRBJ2-1	-	-	CASTIREASYNEQFF	TGTGCCAGCACAATAAGGGAGGCTTCCTACAATGAGCAGTTCTTC
TRBV27	TRBJ2-1	-	-	CASSLLQLASYNEQFF	TGTGCCAGCAGTTTACTTCAGCTAGCCTCCTACAATGAGCAGTTCTTC
TRBV9	TRBJ2-2	-	-	CASSLPEGTGELFF	TGTGCCAGCAGCCTTCCGGAGGGGACCGGGGAGCTGTTTTTT
TRBV19	TRBJ2-7	-	TRBD2	CASSIGPGGPLYEQYF	TGTGCCAGTAGTATAGGACCGGGAGGGCCTCTCTACGAGCAGTACTTC
TRBV7-9	TRBJ2-1	few	TRBD2	CASSKVAGGPDEQFF	TGTGCCAGCAGCAAAGTAGCGGGAGGGCCTGATGAGCAGTTCTTC
TRBV9	TRBJ1-4	-	TRBD1	CASSVGQGVREKLFF	TGTGCCAGCAGCGTAGGGCAGGGGGTGAGAGAAAAACTGTTTTTT
TRBV9	TRBJ2-1	-	-	CASSVYQGSSYNEQFF	TGTGCCAGCAGCGTCTATCAGGGGAGCTCCTACAATGAGCAGTTCTTC
TRBV7-9	TRBJ1-4	-	-	CASSLSGSAGEKLFF	TGTGCCAGCAGCCTCTCGGGGAGTGCGGGGGAAAAACTGTTTTTT
TRBV7-9	TRBJ2-1	few	TRBD2	CASSPGPLASGGAYNEQFF	TGTGCCAGCAGCCCAGGCCCCTTGGCTAGCGGGGGTGCCTACAATGAGCAGTTCTTC
TRBV11-2	TRBJ2-5	-	TRBD2	CASSLDLRREGLRETQYF	TGTGCCAGCAGCTTAGATTTGAGGCGGGAGGGCCTGAGGGAGACCCAGTACTTC
TRBV5-6	TRBJ2-7	-	TRBD2	CASSRMTGLAGGPKYEQYF	TGTGCCAGCAGCCGAATGACCGGACTAGCGGGAGGGCCTAAATACGAGCAGTACTTC
TRBV15	TRBJ1-6	-	-	CATSLGGDSPLHF	TGTGCCACGTCCTTAGGGGGGGATTCACCCCTCCACTTT
TRBV15	TRBJ1-2	-	-	CATSRETGYNYGYTF	TGTGCCACCAGCAGAGAAACAGGGTATAACTATGGCTACACCTTC
TRBV29-1	TRBJ1-1	few	-	CSVAMTDYTEAFF	TGCAGCGTAGCCATGACAGACTACACTGAAGCTTTCTTT
TRBV5-4	TRBJ1-2	-	-	CASSLGVANYGYTF	TGTGCCAGCAGCTTGGGCGTCGCTAACTATGGCTACACCTTC
TRBV2	TRBJ2-5	-	TRBD1	CASSEGGGHRTQYF	TGTGCCAGCAGTGAAGGAGGGGGCCACCGGACCCAGTACTTC
TRBV6-4	TRBJ2-6	few	TRBD1	CASSEQGSGGANVLTF	TGTGCCAGCAGCGAACAGGGGAGCGGCGGGGCCAACGTCCTGACTTTC
TRBV7-3	TRBJ2-1	-	-	CASSLAVSSYNEQFF	TGTGCCAGCAGCTTAGCGGTTAGCTCCTACAATGAGCAGTTCTTC
TRBV7-9	TRBJ1-6	once	-	CASSLAGPEGLALHF	TGTGCCAGCAGCTTAGCGGGTCCGGAGGGGTTGGCCCTCCACTTT
TRBV19	TRBJ1-5	-	TRBD1	CATGQARGQPQHF	TGTGCCACAGGACAGGCAAGAGGTCAGCCCCAGCATTTT
TRBV5-1	TRBJ2-2	-	TRBD1	CASSFPRGSSGELFF	TGCGCCAGCAGCTTTCCCAGGGGGTCGAGCGGGGAGCTGTTTTTT
TRBV6-6	TRBJ2-5	-	TRBD1	CATAITGAEESQYF	TGTGCCACCGCGATAACAGGGGCGGAAGAGTCCCAGTACTTC
TRBV5-1	TRBJ2-3	-	-	CASSPGGFTDTQYF	TGCGCCAGCAGCCCAGGGGGGTTCACAGATACGCAGTATTTT
TRBV19	TRBJ1-4	few	-	CASSIDLYEKLFF	TGTGCCAGTAGTATAGATCTTTATGAAAAACTGTTTTTT
TRBV5-1	TRBJ1-2	-	-	CASSLAERNYGYTF	TGCGCCAGCAGCTTGGCAGAACGTAACTATGGCTACACCTTC
TRBV7-3	TRBJ1-1	-	-	CASSPRPAGTEAFF	TGTGCCAGCAGCCCACGACCGGCGGGGACTGAAGCTTTCTTT
TRBV6-5	TRBJ2-7	-	TRBD2	CASRLAGADEQYF	TGTGCCAGCAGGCTAGCGGGAGCGGACGAGCAGTACTTC
TRBV6-5	TRBJ2-3	-	-	CASSYSSADTQYF	TGTGCCAGCAGTTACTCTTCAGCAGATACGCAGTATTTT
TRBV6-1	TRBJ2-7	-	-	CASPETEAHSYEQYF	TGTGCCAGCCCCGAGACGGAGGCCCACTCCTACGAGCAGTACTTC
TRBV6-4	TRBJ2-1	once	TRBD2	CASSEGVAGGPWEQFF	TGTGCCAGCAGTGAAGGGGTAGCGGGAGGGCCCTGGGAGCAGTTCTTC
TRBV6-5	TRBJ2-7	-	TRBD1	CASRTPRDSEQYF	TGTGCCAGCAGAACCCCCCGGGACAGCGAGCAGTACTTC
TRBV5-5	TRBJ2-7	once	-	CASSSHSGGLAEYEQYF	TGTGCCAGCAGCTCTCACTCTGGGGGGCTAGCGGAGTACGAGCAGTACTTC
TRBV9	TRBJ2-1	-	-	CASSPRGSYNEQFF	TGTGCCAGCAGCCCTCGGGGCTCCTACAATGAGCAGTTCTTC
TRBV27	TRBJ1-1	once	TRBD1	CASSPQLTGGGTEAFF	TGTGCCAGCAGTCCCCAGCTCACAGGGGGCGGTACTGAAGCTTTCTTT
TRBV5-5	TRBJ2-1	-	TRBD1	CASSLLPTGGVGNEQFF	TGTGCCAGCAGCCTCTTACCCACAGGGGGAGTGGGCAATGAGCAGTTCTTC
TRBV25-1	TRBJ1-2	-	-	CASSEWGDHYGYTF	TGTGCCAGCAGTGAATGGGGCGATCACTATGGCTACACCTTC
TRBV4-2	TRBJ1-2	-	-	CASSQPGTHENYGYTF	TGTGCCAGCAGCCAACCTGGGACTCATGAGAACTATGGCTACACCTTC
TRBV2	TRBJ1-2	few	TRBD1	CASSRQGDGYTF	TGTGCCAGCAGCAGACAGGGGGACGGCTACACCTTC
TRBV9	TRBJ2-7	-	-	CASSAGGSYEQYF	TGTGCCAGCAGCGCCGGGGGCTCCTACGAGCAGTACTTC
TRBV6-1	TRBJ2-1	few	TRBD2	CASIFGLADYNEQFF	TGTGCCAGCATCTTCGGACTAGCGGACTACAATGAGCAGTTCTTC
TRBV19	TRBJ1-2	-	TRBD1	CASTLGDRANYGYTF	TGTGCCAGTACGCTCGGGGACAGAGCTAACTATGGCTACACCTTC
TRBV19	TRBJ1-2	-	TRBD1	CASSPGTGDLGTF	TGTGCCAGTAGTCCCGGGACAGGGGATTTGGGCACCTTC
TRBV2	TRBJ2-5	-	TRBD1	CASRETGERETQYF	TGTGCCAGCAGGGAGACAGGGGAGAGGGAGACCCAGTACTTC
TRBV7-9	TRBJ2-1	-	-	CASSSRLGHEQFF	TGTGCCAGCAGCTCCAGACTAGGCCATGAGCAGTTCTTC
TRBV9	TRBJ2-7	-	TRBD2	CASSVGGSSYEQYF	TGTGCCAGCAGCGTTGGCGGGAGCTCCTACGAGCAGTACTTC
TRBV5-6	TRBJ2-7	-	-	CASSLGLAGEQYF	TGTGCCAGCAGCCTTGGACTGGCGGGCGAGCAGTACTTC